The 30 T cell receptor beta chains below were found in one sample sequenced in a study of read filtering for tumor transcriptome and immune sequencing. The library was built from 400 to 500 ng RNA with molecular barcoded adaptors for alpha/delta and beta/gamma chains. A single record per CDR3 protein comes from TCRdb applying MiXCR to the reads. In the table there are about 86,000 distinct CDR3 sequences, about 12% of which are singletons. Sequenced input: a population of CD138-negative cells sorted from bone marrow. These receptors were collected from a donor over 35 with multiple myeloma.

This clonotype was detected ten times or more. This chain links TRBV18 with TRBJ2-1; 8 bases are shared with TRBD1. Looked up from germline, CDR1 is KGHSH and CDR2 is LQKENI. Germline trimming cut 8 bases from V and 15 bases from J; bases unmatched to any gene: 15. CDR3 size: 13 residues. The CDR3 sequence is CASTNQDRDDVFF. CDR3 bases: TGTGCCAGCACGAACCAGGACAGGGATGATGTGTTCTTC. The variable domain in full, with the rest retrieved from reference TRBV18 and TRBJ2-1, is NAGVMQNPRHLVRRRGQEARLRCSPMKGHSHVYWYRQLPEEGLKFMVYLQKENIIDESGMPKERFSAEFPKEGPSILRIQQVVRGDSAAYFCASTNQDRDDVFFGPGTRLTVL.

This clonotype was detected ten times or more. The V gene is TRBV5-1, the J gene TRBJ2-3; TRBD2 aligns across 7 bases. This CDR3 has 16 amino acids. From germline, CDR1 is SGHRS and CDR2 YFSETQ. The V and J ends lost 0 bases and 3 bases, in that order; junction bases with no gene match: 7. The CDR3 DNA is TGCGCCAGCAGCTTGGATGGCGGGAGTCAGACAGATACGCAGTATTTT. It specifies CASSLDGGSQTDTQYF.

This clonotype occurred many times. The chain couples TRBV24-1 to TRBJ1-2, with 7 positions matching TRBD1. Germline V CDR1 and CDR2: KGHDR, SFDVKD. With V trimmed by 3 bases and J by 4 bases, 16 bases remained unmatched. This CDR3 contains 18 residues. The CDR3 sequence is CATSDGTAIQRLGYGYTF. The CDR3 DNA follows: TGTGCCACCAGTGATGGGACAGCAATACAACGGCTAGGCTATGGCTACACCTTC.

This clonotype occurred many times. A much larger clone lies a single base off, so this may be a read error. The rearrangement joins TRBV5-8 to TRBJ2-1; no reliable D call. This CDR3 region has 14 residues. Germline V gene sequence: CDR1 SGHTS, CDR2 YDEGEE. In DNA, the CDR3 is TGTGCCAGCAGCGATTCTTCTTACTACAATGGGCAGTTCTTC. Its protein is CASSDSSYYNGQFF. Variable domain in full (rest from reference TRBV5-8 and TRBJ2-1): EAGVTQSPTHLIKTRGQQATLRCSPISGHTSVYWYQQALGLGLQFLLWYDEGEERNRGNFPPRFSGRQFPNYSSELNVNALELEDSALYLCASSDSSYYNGQFFGPGTRLTVL.

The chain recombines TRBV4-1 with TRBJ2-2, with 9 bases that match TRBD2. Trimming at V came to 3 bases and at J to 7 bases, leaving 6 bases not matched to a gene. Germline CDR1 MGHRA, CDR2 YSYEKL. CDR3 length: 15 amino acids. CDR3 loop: CASSHRAGGDGELFF. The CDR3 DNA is TGCGCCAGCAGCCACCGGGCGGGAGGGGACGGGGAGCTGTTTTTT.

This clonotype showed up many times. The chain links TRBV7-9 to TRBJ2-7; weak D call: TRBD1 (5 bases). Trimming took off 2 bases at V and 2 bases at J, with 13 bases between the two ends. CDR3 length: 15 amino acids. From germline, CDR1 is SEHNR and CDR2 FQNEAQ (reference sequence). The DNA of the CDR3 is TGTGCCAGCAGCTTAAAAGGGGAAGGGGCCTACGAGCAGTACTTC. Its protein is CASSLKGEGAYEQYF.

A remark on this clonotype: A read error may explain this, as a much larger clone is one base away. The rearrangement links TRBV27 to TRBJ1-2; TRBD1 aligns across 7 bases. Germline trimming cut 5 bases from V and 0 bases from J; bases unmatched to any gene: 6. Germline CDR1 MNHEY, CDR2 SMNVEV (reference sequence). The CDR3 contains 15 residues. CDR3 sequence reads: CASSAYRGPNYGYTF. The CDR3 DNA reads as TGTGCCAGCAGTGCCTACAGGGGCCCTAACTATGGCTACACCTTC.

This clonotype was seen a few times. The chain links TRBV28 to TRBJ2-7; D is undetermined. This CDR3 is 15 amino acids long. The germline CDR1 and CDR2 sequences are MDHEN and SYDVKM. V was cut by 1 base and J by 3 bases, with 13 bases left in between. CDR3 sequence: CASSLSGPSGYEQYF. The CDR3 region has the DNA TGTGCCAGCAGTTTATCGGGCCCCTCAGGCTACGAGCAGTACTTC.

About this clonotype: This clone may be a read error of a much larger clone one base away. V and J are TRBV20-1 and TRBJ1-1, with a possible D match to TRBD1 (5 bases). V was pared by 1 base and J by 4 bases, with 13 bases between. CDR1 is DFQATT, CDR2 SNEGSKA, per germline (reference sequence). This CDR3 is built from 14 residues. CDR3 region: CSARGQGGGTEAFF. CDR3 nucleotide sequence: TGCAGTGCTAGAGGTCAGGGAGGAGGCACTGAAGCTTTCTTT.

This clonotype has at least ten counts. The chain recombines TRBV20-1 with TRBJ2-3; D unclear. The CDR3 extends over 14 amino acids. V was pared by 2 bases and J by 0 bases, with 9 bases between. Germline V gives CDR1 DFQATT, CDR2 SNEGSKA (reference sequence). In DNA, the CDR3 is TGCAGTGCTAGACAGCAAACTAGCACAGATACGCAGTATTTT. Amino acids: CSARQQTSTDTQYF.

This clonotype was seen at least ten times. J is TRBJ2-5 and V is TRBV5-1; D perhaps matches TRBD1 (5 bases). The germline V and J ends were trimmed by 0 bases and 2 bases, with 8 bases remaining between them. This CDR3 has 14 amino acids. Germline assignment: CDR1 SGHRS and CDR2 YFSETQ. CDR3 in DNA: TGCGCCAGCAGCTTGGAACCAGGGCAAGAGACCCAGTACTTC. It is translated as CASSLEPGQETQYF.

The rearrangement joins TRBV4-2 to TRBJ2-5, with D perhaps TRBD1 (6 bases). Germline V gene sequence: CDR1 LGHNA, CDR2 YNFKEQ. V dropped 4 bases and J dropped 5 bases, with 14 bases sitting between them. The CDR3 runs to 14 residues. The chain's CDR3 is CASSRGDGQETQYF. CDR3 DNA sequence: TGTGCCAGCAGCCGGGGAGACGGACAGGAGACCCAGTACTTC.

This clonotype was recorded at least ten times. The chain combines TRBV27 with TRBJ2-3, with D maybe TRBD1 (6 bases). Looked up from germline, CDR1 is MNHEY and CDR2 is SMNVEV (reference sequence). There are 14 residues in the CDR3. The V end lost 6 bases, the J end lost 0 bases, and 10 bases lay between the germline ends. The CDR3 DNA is TGTGCCAGCAGCCGACAGGATAGCACAGATACGCAGTATTTT. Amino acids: CASSRQDSTDTQYF.

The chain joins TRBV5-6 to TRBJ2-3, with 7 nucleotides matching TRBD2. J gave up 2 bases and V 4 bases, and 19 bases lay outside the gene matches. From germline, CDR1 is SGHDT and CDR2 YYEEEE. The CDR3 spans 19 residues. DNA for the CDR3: TGTGCCAGCAGCCCCCCCGGGAGGAGGCGAGGGGATCTCACAGATACGCAGTATTTT. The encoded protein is CASSPPGRRRGDLTDTQYF.

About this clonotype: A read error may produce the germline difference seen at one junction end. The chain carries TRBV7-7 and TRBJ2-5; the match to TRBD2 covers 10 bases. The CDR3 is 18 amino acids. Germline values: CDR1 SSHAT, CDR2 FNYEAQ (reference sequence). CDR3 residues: CASSLARGSGRPQETQYF. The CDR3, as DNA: TGTGCTAGCAGCTTAGCCCGGGGTAGCGGGAGGCCTCAAGAGACCCAGTACTTC.

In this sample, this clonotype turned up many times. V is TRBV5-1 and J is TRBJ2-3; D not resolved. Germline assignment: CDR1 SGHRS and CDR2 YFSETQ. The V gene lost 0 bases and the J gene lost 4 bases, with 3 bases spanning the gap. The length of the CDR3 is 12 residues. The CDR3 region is CASSLESDTQYF. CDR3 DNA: TGCGCCAGCAGCTTGGAGTCAGATACGCAGTATTTT.

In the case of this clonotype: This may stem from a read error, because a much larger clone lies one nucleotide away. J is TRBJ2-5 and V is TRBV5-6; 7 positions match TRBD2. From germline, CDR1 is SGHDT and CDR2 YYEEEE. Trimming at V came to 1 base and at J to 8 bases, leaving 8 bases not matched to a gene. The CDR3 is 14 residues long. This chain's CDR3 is CASSLIWGGDTQYF. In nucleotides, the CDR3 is TGTGCCAGCAGCTTGATTTGGGGGGGAGATACCCAGTACTTC.

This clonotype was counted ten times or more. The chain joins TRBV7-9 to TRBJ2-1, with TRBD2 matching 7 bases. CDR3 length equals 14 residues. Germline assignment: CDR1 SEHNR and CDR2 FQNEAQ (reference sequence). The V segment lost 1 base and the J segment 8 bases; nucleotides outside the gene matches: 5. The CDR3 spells CASSLVPGRYEQFF. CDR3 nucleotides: TGTGCCAGCAGCTTAGTTCCCGGGAGGTATGAGCAGTTCTTC.

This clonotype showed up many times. The CDR3 here is CASSYGTASYEQYF. The CDR3 nucleotides are TGTGCCAGCAGCTATGGGACAGCGTCCTACGAGCAGTACTTC. The chain recombines TRBV28 with TRBJ2-7; 7 nucleotides agree with TRBD1. The V gene end was trimmed by 6 bases and the J gene end by 1 base; junction bases not matched to a gene: 6. The CDR3 loop spans 14 amino acids. Germline CDR1 reads MDHEN; CDR2 reads SYDVKM.

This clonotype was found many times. In DNA form, the CDR3 reads TGTGCCATCATGGGACAGGGGGCCGAGACCCAGTACTTC. As protein: CAIMGQGAETQYF. This chain links TRBV10-3 with TRBJ2-5, with 12 bases lining up with TRBD1. V lost 7 bases to trimming and J lost 5 bases; unmatched junction nucleotides: 2. CDR3 length: 13 amino acids. Germline CDR1 and CDR2: ENHRY and SYGVKD.

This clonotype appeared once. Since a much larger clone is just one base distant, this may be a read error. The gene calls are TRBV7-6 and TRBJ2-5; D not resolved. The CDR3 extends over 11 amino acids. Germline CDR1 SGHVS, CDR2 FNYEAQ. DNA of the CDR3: TGTGCCAACAGCATAGCTCAGACCCAGTACTTC. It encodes CANSIAQTQYF. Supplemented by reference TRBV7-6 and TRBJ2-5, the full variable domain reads GAGVSQSPRYKVTKRGQDVALRCDPISGHVSLYWYRQALGQGPEFLTYFNYEAQQDKSGLPNDRFSAERPEGSISTLTIQRTEQRDSAMYRCANSIAQTQYFGPGTRLLVL.

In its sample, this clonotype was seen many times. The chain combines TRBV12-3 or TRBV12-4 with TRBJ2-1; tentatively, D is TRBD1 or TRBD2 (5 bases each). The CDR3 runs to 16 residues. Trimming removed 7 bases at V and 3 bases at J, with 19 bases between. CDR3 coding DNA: TGTGCCAGCACCATAGGGGCTAGCCATTTCTACAATGAGCAGTTCTTC. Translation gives CASTIGASHFYNEQFF.

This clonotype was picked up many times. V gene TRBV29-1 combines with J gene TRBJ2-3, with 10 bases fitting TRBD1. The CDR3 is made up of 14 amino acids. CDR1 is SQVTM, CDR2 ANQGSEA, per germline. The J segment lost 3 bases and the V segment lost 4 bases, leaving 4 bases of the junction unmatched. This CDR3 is CSVGQGAWTDTQYF. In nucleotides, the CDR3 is TGCAGCGTTGGACAGGGGGCTTGGACAGATACGCAGTATTTT.

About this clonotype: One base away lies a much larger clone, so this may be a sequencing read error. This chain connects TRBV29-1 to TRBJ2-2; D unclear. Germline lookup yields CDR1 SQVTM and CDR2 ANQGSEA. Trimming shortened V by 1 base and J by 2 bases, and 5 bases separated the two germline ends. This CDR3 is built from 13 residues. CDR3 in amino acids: CSVEAPNTGELFF. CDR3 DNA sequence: TGCAGCGTTGAAGCTCCTAACACCGGGGAGCTGTTTTTT.

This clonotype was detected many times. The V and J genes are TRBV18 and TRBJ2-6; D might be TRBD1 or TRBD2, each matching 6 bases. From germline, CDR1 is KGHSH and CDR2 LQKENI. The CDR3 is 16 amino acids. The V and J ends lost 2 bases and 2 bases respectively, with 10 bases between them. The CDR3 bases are TGTGCCAGCTCACCAAGGGGGGCTCCTGGGGCCAACGTCCTGACTTTC. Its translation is CASSPRGAPGANVLTF.

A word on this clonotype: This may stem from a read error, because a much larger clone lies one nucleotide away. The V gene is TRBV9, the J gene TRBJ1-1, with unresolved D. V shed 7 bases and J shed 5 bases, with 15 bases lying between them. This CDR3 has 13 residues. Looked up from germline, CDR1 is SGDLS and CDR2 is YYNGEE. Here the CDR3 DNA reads TGTGCCAGCGGCATCACAGCGGGAACTGAAGCTTTCTTT. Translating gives CASGITAGTEAFF.

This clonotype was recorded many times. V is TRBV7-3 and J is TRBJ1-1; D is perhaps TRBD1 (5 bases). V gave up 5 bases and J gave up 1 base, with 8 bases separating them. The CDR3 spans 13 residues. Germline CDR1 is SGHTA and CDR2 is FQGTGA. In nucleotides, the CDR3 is TGTGCCAGCAGCCGACAGAGGAACACTGAAGCTTTCTTT. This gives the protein CASSRQRNTEAFF. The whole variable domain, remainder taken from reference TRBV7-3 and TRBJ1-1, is GAGVSQTPSNKVTEKGKYVELRCDPISGHTALYWYRQSLGQGPEFLIYFQGTGAADDSGLPNDRFFAVRPEGSVSTLKIQRTERGDSAVYLCASSRQRNTEAFFGQGTRLTVV.

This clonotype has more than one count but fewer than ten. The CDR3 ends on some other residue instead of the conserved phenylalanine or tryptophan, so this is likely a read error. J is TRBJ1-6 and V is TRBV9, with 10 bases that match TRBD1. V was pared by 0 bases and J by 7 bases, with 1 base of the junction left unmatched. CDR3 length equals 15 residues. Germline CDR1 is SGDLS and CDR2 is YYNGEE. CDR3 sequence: CASSVGDRGNSPLHL. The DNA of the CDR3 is TGTGCCAGCAGCGTAGGGGACAGGGGCAATTCACCCCTCCACCTT.

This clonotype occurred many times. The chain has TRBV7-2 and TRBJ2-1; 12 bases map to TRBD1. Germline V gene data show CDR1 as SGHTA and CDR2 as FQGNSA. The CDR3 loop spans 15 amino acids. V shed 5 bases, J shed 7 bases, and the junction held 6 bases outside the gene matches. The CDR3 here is CASSPWDRGQNEQFF. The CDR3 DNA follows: TGTGCCAGCAGCCCCTGGGACAGGGGGCAGAATGAGCAGTTCTTC.

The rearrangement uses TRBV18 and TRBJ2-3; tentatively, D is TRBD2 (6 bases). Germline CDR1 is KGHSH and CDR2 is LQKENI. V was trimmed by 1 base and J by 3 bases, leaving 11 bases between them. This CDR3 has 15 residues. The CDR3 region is CASSPLTSSTDTQYF. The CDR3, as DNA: TGTGCCAGCTCACCACTCACTAGCAGTACAGATACGCAGTATTTT.